This T cell receptor (beta chain) stems from a study of Graves' ophthalmopathy and Graves' hyperthyroidism. Study-level background: Stable hyperthyroidism meant no ophthalmopathy within 18 months of follow-up.

Amplified material comprised TCR beta CDR3 regions derived from RNA transcripts. After a first-round RT-PCR with HTBI primers, a second-round multiplex PCR was run. A single record per CDR3 protein comes from TCRdb applying MiXCR to the multiplex PCR reads. The table includes about 550,000 distinct CDR3 sequences, under 45% detected once. The CDR3 runs to 13 residues. Per germline, CDR1 SGHTA and CDR2 FQGNSA. Of note for this clonotype: This sequence may be a read error, since a much larger clone differs from it by one base.

This TCR derives from an adult man with Graves' hyperthyroidism. The chain is built from TRBV7-2 and TRBJ1-2; 8 bases are a match to TRBD1. Input material: peripheral blood or thyroid tissue (not recorded which). The CDR3 nucleotides read TGTGCCAGCAACATTCGGACAGGGCGTGGCTGCACCTTC. It yields the protein CASNIRTGRGCTF.